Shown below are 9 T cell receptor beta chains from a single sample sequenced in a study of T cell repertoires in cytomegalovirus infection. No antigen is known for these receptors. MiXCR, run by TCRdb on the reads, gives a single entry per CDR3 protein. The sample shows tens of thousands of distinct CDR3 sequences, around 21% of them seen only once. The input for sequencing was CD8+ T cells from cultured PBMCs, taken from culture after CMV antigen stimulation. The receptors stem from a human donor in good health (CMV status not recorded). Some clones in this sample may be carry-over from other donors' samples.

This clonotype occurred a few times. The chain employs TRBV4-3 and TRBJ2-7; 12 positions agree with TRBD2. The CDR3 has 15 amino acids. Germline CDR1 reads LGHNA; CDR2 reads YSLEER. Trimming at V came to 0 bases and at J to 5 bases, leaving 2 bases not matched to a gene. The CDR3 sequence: CASSQEPSGRDEQYF. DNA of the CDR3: TGCGCCAGCAGCCAAGAACCTAGCGGGAGGGACGAGCAGTACTTC.

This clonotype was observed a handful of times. The CDR3 bases are TGTGCCACCAGTTTGACAGGGGGAGGTGAGCAGTTCTTC. This encodes CATSLTGGGEQFF. The V and J genes are TRBV24-1 and TRBJ2-1, with 9 bases aligning to TRBD1. CDR3 length: 13 amino acids. Germline values: CDR1 KGHDR, CDR2 SFDVKD. With 6 bases clipped from V and 9 bases from J, the junction kept 5 bases outside the gene matches.

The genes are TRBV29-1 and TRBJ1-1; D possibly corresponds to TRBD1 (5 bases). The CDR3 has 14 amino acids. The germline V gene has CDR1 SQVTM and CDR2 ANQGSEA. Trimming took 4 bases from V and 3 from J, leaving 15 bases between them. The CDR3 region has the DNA TGCAGCGTTGGGGCAGGGATTTCGGACACTGAAGCTTTCTTT. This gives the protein CSVGAGISDTEAFF.

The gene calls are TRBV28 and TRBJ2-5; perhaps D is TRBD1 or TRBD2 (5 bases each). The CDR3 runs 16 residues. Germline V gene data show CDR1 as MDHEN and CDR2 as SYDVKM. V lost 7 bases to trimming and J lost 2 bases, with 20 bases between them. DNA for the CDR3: TGTGCCAGCATTGACCGCCGGGACGGAGGACAAGAGACCCAGTACTTC. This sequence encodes CASIDRRDGGQETQYF. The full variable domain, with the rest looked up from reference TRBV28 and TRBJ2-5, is DVKVTQSSRYLVKRTGEKVFLECVQDMDHENMFWYRQDPGLGLRLIYFSYDVKMKEKGDIPEGYSVSREKKERFSLILESASTNQTSMYLCASIDRRDGGQETQYFGPGTRLLVL.

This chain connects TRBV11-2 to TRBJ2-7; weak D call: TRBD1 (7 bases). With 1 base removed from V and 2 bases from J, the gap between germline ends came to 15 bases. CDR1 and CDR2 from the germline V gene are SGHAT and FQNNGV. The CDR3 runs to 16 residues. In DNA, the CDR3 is TGTGCCAGCAGCTTAGTGTTCCAGGGGGGCCCCTACGAGCAGTACTTC. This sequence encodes CASSLVFQGGPYEQYF.

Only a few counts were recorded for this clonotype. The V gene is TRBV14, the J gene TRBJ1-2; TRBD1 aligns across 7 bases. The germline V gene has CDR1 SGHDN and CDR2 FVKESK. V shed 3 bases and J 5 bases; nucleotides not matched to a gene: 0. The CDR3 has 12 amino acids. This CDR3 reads CASSQTGYGYTF. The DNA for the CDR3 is TGTGCCAGCAGCCAGACAGGGTATGGCTACACCTTC.

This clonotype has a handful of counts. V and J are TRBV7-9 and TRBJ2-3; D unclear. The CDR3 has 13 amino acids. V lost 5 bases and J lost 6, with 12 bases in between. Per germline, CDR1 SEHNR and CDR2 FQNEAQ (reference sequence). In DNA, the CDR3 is TGTGCCAGCAGCGGTATCCCCTCCGATACGCAGTATTTT. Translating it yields CASSGIPSDTQYF.

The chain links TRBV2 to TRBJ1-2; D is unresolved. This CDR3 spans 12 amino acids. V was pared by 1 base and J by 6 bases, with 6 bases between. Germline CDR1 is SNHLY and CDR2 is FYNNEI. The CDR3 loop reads CASSEDQDGYTF. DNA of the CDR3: TGTGCCAGCAGTGAAGACCAGGATGGCTACACCTTC.

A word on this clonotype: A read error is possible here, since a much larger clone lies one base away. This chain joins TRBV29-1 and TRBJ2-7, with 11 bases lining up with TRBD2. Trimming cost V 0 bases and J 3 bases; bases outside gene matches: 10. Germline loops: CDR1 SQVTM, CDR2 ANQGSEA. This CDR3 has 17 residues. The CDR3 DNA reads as TGCAGCGTTGAAGATCCGGCTAGCGGGGGGCTAAGCTACGAGCAGTACTTC. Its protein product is CSVEDPASGGLSYEQYF.